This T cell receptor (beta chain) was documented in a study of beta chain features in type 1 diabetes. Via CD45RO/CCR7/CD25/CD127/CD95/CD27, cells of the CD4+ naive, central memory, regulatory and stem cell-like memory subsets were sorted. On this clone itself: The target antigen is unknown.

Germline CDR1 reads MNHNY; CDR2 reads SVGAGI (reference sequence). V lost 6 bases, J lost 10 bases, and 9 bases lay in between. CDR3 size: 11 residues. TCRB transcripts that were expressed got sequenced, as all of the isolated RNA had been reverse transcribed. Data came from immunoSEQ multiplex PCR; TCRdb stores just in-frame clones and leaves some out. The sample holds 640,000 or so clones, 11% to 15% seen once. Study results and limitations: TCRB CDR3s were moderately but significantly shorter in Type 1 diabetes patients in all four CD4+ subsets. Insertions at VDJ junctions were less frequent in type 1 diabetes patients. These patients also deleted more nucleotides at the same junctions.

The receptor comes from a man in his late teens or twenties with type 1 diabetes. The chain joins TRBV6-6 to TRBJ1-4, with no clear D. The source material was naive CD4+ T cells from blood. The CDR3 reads CASSPRGKLFF. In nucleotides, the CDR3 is TGTGCCAGCAGCCCCCGGGGAAAACTGTTTTTT.